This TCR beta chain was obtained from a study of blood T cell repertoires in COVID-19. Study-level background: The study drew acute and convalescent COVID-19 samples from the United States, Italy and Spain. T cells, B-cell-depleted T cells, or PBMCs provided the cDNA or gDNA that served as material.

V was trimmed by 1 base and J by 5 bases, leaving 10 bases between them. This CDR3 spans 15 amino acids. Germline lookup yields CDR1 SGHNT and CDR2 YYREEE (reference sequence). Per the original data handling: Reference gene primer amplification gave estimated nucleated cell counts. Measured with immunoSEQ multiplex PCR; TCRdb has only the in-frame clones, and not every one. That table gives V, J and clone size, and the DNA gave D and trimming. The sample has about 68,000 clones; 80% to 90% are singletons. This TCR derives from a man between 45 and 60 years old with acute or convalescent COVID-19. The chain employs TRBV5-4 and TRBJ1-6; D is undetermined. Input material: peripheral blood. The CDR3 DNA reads TGTGCCAGCAGCTTGCTTGGGAGGGATAATTCACCCCTCCACTTT. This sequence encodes CASSLLGRDNSPLHF.